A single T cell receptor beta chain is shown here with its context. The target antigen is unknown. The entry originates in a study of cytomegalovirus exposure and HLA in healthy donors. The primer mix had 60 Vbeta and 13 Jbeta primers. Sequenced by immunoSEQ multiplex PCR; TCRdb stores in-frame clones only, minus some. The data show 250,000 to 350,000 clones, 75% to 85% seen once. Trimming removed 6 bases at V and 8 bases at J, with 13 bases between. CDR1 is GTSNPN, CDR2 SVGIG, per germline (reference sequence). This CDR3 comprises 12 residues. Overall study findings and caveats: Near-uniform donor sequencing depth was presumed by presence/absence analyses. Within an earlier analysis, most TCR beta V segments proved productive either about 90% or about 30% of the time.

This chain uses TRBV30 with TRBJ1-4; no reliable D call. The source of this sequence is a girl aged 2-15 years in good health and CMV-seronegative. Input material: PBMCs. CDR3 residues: CACWIAAEKLFF. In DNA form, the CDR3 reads TGTGCCTGCTGGATAGCGGCCGAAAAACTGTTTTTT.